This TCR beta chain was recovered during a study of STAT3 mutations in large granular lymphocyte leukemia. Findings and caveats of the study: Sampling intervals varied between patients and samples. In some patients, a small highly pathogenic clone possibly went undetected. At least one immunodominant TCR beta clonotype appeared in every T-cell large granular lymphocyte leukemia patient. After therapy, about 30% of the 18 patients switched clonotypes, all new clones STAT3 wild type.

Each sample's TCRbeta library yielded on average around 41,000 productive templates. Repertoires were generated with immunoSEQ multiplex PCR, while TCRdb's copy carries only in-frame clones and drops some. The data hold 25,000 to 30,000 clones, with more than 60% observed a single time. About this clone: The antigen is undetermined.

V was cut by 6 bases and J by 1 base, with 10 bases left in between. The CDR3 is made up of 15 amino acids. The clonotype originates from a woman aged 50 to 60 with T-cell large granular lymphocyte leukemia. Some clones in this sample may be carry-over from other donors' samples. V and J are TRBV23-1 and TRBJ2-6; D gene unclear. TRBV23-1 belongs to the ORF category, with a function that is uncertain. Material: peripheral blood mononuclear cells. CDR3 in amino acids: CASSVEPSGANVLTF. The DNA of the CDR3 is TGCGCCAGCAGCGTAGAGCCGTCTGGGGCCAACGTCCTGACTTTC.